This TCR beta chain was recovered during a study of cytomegalovirus exposure and HLA in healthy donors. Study-level background: Within an early data release were 85 million or so unique TCRs drawn from HLA-typed donors. 81% of around 390 genotyped donors fell in the Caucasian-associated ancestry cluster.

V was pared by 8 bases and J by 7 bases, with 10 bases of the junction left unmatched. The length of the CDR3 is 15 residues. Germline CDR1 and CDR2: SNHLY and FYNNEI. The primer mix had 60 Vbeta and 13 Jbeta primers. TCRdb's copy holds only in-frame clones and misses some; the assay was immunoSEQ multiplex PCR. The sample shows some 150,000 clones, almost 80% of them seen only once. V gene TRBV2 combines with J gene TRBJ2-1; 11 positions agree with TRBD2. The TCR originated in a middle-aged woman in good health and CMV-seropositive. Sequenced sample: PBMCs. CDR3 sequence: CASASLAGGGNEQFF. CDR3 nucleotides: TGTGCCAGCGCCTCTCTAGCGGGGGGCGGGAATGAGCAGTTCTTC.